This paragraph reports one T cell receptor (beta chain). Germline loops: CDR1 SNHLY, CDR2 FYNNEI. This CDR3 has 10 residues. Deletions cut 7 bases from V and 12 bases from J, with 13 bases between. Methods used by the authors: ImmunoSEQ yielded junction-only sequences lacking quality scores, so filtering differed. Measured with immunoSEQ multiplex PCR; TCRdb has only the in-frame clones, and not every one. The V and J calls and the clone size are those of that table, but D and trimming were determined from the DNA. The profile covers about 1.4 million clones, with roughly 96% appearing a single time and roughly 1.1% taken by the ten largest. The data originate from a study of shared clonotypes between healthy human individuals.

Input material: naive CD4+ T cells sorted from blood. Subset reported: CD45RA+ positively selected. The chain recombines TRBV2 with TRBJ2-7, with TRBD1 as a possible D gene (6 bases). This TCR was recovered from a man aged 25 to 40 in good health. CDR3 sequence: CASNEGHMYF. The CDR3 nucleotides are TGTGCCAGCAACGAGGGACATATGTACTTC.